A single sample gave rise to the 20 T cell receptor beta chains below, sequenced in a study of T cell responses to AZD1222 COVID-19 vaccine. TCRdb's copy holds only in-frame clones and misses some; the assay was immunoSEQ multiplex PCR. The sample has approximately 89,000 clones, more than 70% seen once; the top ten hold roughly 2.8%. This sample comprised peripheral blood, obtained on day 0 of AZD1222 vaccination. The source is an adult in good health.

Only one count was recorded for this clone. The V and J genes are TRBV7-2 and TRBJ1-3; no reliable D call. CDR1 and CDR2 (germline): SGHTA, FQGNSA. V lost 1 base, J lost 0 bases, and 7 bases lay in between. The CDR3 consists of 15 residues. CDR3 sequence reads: CASSLGPSSGNTIYF. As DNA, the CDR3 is TGTGCCAGCAGCTTAGGGCCGAGCTCTGGAAACACCATATATTTT.

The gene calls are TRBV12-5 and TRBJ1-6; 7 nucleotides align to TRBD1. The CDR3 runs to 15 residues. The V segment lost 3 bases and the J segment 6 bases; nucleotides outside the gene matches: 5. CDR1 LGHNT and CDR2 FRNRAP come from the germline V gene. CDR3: CASGFARGINSPLHF. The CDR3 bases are TGTGCTAGTGGTTTCGCCAGGGGGATTAATTCACCCCTCCACTTT.

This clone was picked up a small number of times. In DNA, the CDR3 is TGTGCCAGTAGTACAGGGGGGGGCCACACCGGGGAGCTGTTTTTT. As protein: CASSTGGGHTGELFF. The chain couples TRBV19 to TRBJ2-2, with D possibly being TRBD1 or TRBD2 (7 bases each). This CDR3 is built from 15 residues. Germline V gives CDR1 LNHDA, CDR2 SQIVND (reference sequence). Trimming left V 4 bases short and J 3 bases short, with 12 bases between.

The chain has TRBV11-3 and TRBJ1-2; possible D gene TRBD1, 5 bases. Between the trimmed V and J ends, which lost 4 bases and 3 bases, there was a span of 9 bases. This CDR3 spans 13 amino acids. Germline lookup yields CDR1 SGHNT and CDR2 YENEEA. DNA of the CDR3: TGTGCCAGCAGCTCACAGGCAGACTATGGCTACACCTTC. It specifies CASSSQADYGYTF.

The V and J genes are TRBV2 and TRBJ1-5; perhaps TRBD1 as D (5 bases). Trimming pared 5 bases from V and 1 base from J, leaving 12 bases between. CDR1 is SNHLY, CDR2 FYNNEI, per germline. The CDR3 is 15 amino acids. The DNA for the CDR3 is TGTGCCAGCAGTCGACAGCCAGAAAGCAATCAGCCCCAGCATTTT. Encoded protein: CASSRQPESNQPQHF.

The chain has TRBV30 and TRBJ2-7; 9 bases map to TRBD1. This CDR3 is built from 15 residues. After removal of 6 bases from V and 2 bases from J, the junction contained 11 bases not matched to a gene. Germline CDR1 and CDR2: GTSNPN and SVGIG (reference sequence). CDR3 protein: CACTRQGGRTYEQYF. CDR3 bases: TGTGCCTGCACCCGACAGGGGGGTAGGACCTACGAGCAGTACTTC.

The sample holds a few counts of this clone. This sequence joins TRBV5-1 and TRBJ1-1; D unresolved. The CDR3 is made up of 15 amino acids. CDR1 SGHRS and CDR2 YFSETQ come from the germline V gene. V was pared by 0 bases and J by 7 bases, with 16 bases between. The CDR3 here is CASSLALRQVDEAFF. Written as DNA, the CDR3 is TGCGCCAGCAGCTTGGCTCTTCGGCAGGTAGATGAAGCTTTCTTT.

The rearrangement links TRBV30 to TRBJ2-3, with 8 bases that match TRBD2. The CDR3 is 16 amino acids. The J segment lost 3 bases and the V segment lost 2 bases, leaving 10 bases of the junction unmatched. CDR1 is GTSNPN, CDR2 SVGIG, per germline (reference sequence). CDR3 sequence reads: CAWSPFGRGGTDTQYF. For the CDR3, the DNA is TGTGCCTGGAGTCCCTTCGGGAGGGGAGGGACAGATACGCAGTATTTT.

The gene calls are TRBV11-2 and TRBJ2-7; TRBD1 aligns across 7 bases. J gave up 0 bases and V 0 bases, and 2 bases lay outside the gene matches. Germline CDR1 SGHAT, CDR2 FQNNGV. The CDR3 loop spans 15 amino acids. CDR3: CASSLETGSSYEQYF. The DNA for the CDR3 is TGTGCCAGCAGCTTAGAGACAGGGAGCTCCTACGAGCAGTACTTC. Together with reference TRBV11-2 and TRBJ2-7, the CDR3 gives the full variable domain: EAGVAQSPRYKIIEKRQSVAFWCNPISGHATLYWYQQILGQGPKLLIQFQNNGVVDDSQLPKDRFSAERLKGVDSTLKIQPAKLEDSAVYLCASSLETGSSYEQYFGPGTRLTVT.

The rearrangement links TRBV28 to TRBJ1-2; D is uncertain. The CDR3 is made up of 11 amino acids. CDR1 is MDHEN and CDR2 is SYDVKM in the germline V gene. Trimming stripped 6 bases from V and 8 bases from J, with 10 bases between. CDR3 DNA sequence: TGTGCCAGCAGACAGAATAAGGGCTACACCTTC. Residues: CASRQNKGYTF.

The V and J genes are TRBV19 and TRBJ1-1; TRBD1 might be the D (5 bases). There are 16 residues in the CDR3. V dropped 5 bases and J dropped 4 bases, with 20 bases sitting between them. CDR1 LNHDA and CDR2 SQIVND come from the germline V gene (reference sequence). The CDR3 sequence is CASSLQRRGAVTEAFF. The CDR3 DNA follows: TGTGCCAGTAGTCTACAAAGGCGGGGCGCGGTCACTGAAGCTTTCTTT.

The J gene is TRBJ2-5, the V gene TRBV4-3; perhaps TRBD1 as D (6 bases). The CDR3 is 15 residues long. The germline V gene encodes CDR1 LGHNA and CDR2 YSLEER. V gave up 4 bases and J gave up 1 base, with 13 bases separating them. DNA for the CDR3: TGCGCCAGCAGCCTGGGCGTAGGGGGCCAAGAGACCCAGTACTTC. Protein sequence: CASSLGVGGQETQYF.

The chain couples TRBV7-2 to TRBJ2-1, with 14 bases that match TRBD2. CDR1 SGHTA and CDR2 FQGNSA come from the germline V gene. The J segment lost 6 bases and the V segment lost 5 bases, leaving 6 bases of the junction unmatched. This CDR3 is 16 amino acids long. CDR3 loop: CASSRRGLAGGNEQFF. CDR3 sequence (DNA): TGTGCCAGCAGCCGGAGAGGACTAGCGGGGGGCAATGAGCAGTTCTTC.

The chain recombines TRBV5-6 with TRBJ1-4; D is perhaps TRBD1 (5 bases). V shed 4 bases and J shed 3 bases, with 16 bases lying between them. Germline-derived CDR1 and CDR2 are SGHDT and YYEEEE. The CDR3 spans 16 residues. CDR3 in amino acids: CASSRRDLVANEKLFF. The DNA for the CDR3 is TGTGCCAGCAGCCGCAGGGACCTGGTGGCTAATGAAAAACTGTTTTTT.

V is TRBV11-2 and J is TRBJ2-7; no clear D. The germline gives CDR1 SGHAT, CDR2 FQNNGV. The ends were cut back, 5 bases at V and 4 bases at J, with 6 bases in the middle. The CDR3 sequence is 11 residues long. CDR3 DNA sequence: TGTGCCAGCAGCCCACTGTACGAGCAGTACTTC. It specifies CASSPLYEQYF.

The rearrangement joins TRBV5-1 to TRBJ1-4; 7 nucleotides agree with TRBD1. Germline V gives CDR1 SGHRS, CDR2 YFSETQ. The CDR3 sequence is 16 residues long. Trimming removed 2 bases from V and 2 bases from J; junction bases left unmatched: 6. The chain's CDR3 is CASSFGQELTNEKLFF. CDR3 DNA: TGCGCCAGCAGCTTTGGACAGGAGCTCACTAATGAAAAACTGTTTTTT.

The CDR3 nucleotides are TGTGCCAGCAGTTGGGACGGAAGCTCCTACAATGAGCAGTTCTTC. It is translated as CASSWDGSSYNEQFF. The gene calls are TRBV27 and TRBJ2-1; D possibly matches TRBD1 or TRBD2 (5 bases each). This CDR3 region has 15 residues. In germline, CDR1 is MNHEY, CDR2 SMNVEV (reference sequence). The ends were cut back, 4 bases at V and 0 bases at J, with 10 bases in the middle.

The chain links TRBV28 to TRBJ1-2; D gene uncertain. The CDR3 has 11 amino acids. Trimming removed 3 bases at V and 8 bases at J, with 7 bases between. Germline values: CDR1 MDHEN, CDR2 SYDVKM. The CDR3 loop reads CASSLRRGYTF. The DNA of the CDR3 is TGTGCCAGCAGTTTGAGAAGGGGCTACACCTTC.

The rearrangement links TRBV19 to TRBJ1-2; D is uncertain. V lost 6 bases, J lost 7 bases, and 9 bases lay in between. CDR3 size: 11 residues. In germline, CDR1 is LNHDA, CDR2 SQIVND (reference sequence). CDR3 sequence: CASRESVGYTF. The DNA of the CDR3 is TGTGCCAGTAGGGAGAGTGTTGGCTACACCTTC.

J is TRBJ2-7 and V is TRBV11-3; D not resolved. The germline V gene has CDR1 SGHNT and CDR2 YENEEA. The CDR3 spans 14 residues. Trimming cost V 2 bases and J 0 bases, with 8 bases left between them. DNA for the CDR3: TGTGCCAGCAGCTTAACAACGACCTCCTACGAGCAGTACTTC. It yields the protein CASSLTTTSYEQYF.